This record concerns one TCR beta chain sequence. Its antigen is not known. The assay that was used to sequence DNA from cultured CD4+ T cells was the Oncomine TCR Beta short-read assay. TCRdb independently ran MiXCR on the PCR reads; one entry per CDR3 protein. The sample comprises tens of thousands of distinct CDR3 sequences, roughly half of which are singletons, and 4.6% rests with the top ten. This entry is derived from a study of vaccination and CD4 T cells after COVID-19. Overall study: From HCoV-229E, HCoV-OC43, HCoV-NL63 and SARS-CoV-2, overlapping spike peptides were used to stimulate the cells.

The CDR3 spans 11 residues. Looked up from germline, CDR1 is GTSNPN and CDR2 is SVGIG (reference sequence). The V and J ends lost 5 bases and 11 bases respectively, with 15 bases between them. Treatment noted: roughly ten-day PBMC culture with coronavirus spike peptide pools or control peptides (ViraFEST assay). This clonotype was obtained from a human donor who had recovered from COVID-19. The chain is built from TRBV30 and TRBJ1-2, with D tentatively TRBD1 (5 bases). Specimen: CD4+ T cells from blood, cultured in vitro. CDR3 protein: CAWDLRGRYTF. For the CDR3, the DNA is TGTGCCTGGGACTTGAGGGGCCGGTACACCTTC.